These 7 T cell receptor beta chains came from one sample sequenced in a study of cytomegalovirus exposure and HLA in healthy donors. Primers: 60 Vbeta forward and 13 Jbeta reverse. Using immunoSEQ multiplex PCR, the repertoire was profiled, and TCRdb retains in-frame clones only, with some absent. The data hold 300,000 or so clones, with approximately 85% observed a single time. The sequenced sample consisted of PBMCs. Receptor source: a middle-aged woman in good health and CMV-seropositive.

The chain uses TRBV30 and TRBJ2-1; 13 bases agree with TRBD2. This CDR3 has 17 residues. Germline-derived CDR1 and CDR2 are GTSNPN and SVGIG (reference sequence). The J segment lost 8 bases and the V segment lost 0 bases, leaving 10 bases of the junction unmatched. CDR3 bases: TGTGCCTGGAGTGTGAGGAGGACTAGCGGGAGAGTCGATGAGCAGTTCTTC. Translated: CAWSVRRTSGRVDEQFF.

This chain uses TRBV28 with TRBJ2-7, with TRBD1 as a possible D gene (6 bases). Germline CDR1 reads MDHEN; CDR2 reads SYDVKM. Trimming pared 4 bases from V and 1 base from J, leaving 17 bases between. This CDR3 is 16 amino acids long. The DNA for the CDR3 is TGTGCCAGCAGTTCCCCCCGGGTACAGGGTTCCTACGAGCAGTACTTC. As protein: CASSSPRVQGSYEQYF.

This chain links TRBV19 with TRBJ1-5; 9 nucleotides match TRBD1. Germline trimming cut 6 bases from V and 4 bases from J; bases unmatched to any gene: 7. Per the germline V gene, CDR1 is LNHDA and CDR2 is SQIVND (reference sequence). The CDR3 runs to 15 residues. In DNA, the CDR3 is TGTGCCAGTAGCCCGAGAGACAGGGGGAATCAGCCCCAGCATTTT. This encodes CASSPRDRGNQPQHF.

This chain links TRBV15 with TRBJ1-1; D is unclear. The V end lost 2 bases, the J end lost 6 bases, and 22 bases lay between the germline ends. Germline CDR1 reads LNHNV; CDR2 reads YYDKDF (reference sequence). The length of the CDR3 is 17 residues. CDR3 protein: CATSRKTRSDVSAEAFF. CDR3 DNA sequence: TGTGCCACCAGCAGAAAAACTAGATCGGACGTATCGGCTGAAGCTTTCTTT. The full variable domain, rest sourced from reference TRBV15 and TRBJ1-1, is DAMVIQNPRYQVTQFGKPVTLSCSQTLNHNVMYWYQQKSSQAPKLLFHYYDKDFNNEADTPDNFQSRRPNTSFCFLDIRSPGLGDTAMYLCATSRKTRSDVSAEAFFGQGTRLTVV.

The chain recombines TRBV7-8 with TRBJ2-7; a possible D gene is TRBD2 (6 bases). Trimming took off 1 base at V and 0 bases at J, with 13 bases between the two ends. This CDR3 comprises 16 residues. Germline CDR1 is SGHVS and CDR2 is FQNEAQ. CDR3 region: CASSLVEGLPSYEQYF. The CDR3 DNA follows: TGTGCCAGCAGCTTAGTTGAGGGACTTCCCTCCTACGAGCAGTACTTC.

The chain employs TRBV7-8 and TRBJ1-2; no clear D gene. CDR1 and CDR2 (germline): SGHVS, FQNEAQ. The CDR3 sequence is 17 residues long. V gave up 2 bases and J gave up 2 bases, with 18 bases separating them. Here the CDR3 reads CASSLLPGSPSNYGYTF. As DNA, the CDR3 is TGTGCCAGCAGCTTACTTCCGGGGTCCCCCTCCAACTATGGCTACACCTTC.

The chain joins TRBV11-2 to TRBJ2-2; no firm D call. In germline, CDR1 is SGHAT, CDR2 FQNNGV. Trimming pared 1 base from V and 0 bases from J, leaving 6 bases between. The CDR3 sequence is 15 residues long. The CDR3 coding sequence is TGTGCCAGCAGCTTAGTTGTAGCGAACACCGGGGAGCTGTTTTTT. Translating it yields CASSLVVANTGELFF.